Presented here are 29 T cell receptor beta chains from one specimen sequenced in a study of shared clonotypes between healthy human individuals. Using immunoSEQ multiplex PCR, the repertoire was profiled, and TCRdb retains in-frame clones only, with some absent. The data hold about half a million clones, with roughly four fifths observed a single time. Material for sequencing was PBMCs. The receptors stem from a woman aged 40 to 50 in good health. Some clones in this sample may be carry-over from other donors' samples.

The rearrangement uses TRBV28 and TRBJ2-1; 9 bases map to TRBD1. Trimming at V came to 1 base and at J to 1 base, leaving 5 bases not matched to a gene. This CDR3 comprises 17 residues. Per the germline V gene, CDR1 is MDHEN and CDR2 is SYDVKM. CDR3 bases: TGTGCCAGCAGTTTATACTCCGGACAGGGGTCCTACAATGAGCAGTTCTTC. Translating it yields CASSLYSGQGSYNEQFF.

The CDR3, as DNA: TGCAGCGTGGCGGGGGGGGAAGAGGGTAGCACAGATACGCAGTATTTT. This sequence encodes CSVAGGEEGSTDTQYF. The chain couples TRBV29-1 to TRBJ2-3; 9 bases align to TRBD2. CDR3 length: 16 residues. Germline trimming cut 6 bases from V and 0 bases from J; bases unmatched to any gene: 10. CDR1 is SQVTM, CDR2 ANQGSEA, per germline.

The chain is built from TRBV2 and TRBJ2-7, with TRBD1 identical over 9 bases. CDR1 and CDR2 (germline): SNHLY, FYNNEI. V shed 4 bases and J 3 bases; nucleotides not matched to a gene: 7. The CDR3 has 15 amino acids. Here the CDR3 reads CASSVRQGDGYEQYF. CDR3 nucleotides: TGTGCCAGCAGTGTTCGACAGGGGGACGGCTACGAGCAGTACTTC.

The chain carries TRBV7-9 and TRBJ2-1, with D perhaps assigned TRBD1 or TRBD2 (5 bases each). The CDR3 covers 14 residues. Trimming pared 0 bases from V and 9 bases from J, leaving 12 bases between. CDR1 and CDR2 from the germline V gene are SEHNR and FQNEAQ (reference sequence). The CDR3 here is CASSLALGDGEQFF. The CDR3 DNA follows: TGTGCCAGCAGCTTAGCGCTTGGGGACGGTGAGCAGTTCTTC.

This chain connects TRBV6-1 to TRBJ1-2; D gene unclear. Trimming removed 7 bases from V and 4 bases from J, with 7 bases in between. The CDR3 loop spans 11 amino acids. Germline CDR1 MNHNS, CDR2 SASEGT. The CDR3, as DNA: TGTGCCAGCATATTCGCCTATGGCTACACCTTC. Its translation is CASIFAYGYTF.

Note on this clone: A far larger clone lies a single base away; this is likely a read error. The DNA for the CDR3 is TGTGCCAGCAGTGAAAGGAAAACATCAGGACACTTC. Translated: CASSERKTSGHF. The chain is built from TRBV2 and TRBJ2-4; D not certain. The CDR3 is 12 residues long. Looked up from germline, CDR1 is SNHLY and CDR2 is FYNNEI. Variable domain in full (rest from reference TRBV2 and TRBJ2-4): EPEVTQTPSHQVTQMGQEVILRCVPISNHLYFYWYRQILGQKVEFLVSFYNNEISEKSEIFDDQFSVERPDGSNFTLKIRSTKLEDSAMYFCASSERKTSGHFGAGTRLSVL.

The genes are TRBV27 and TRBJ2-7, with D unresolved. Trimming shortened V by 6 bases and J by 10 bases, and 16 bases separated the two germline ends. Germline CDR1 is MNHEY and CDR2 is SMNVEV (reference sequence). The CDR3 loop spans 12 amino acids. CDR3 residues: CASSNNLLDQYF. CDR3 nucleotide sequence: TGTGCCAGCAGCAACAACCTTCTGGACCAGTACTTC.

The sample holds a few counts of this clone. The J gene is TRBJ2-5, the V gene TRBV5-1; 7 positions agree with TRBD2. V shed 3 bases and J 4 bases; nucleotides not matched to a gene: 9. The V gene's germline CDR1 is SGHRS and CDR2 YFSETQ. The CDR3 extends over 15 amino acids. The CDR3 DNA is TGCGCCAGCAGCTGGACACTCCGGGAGGTAGAGACCCAGTACTTC. Translated: CASSWTLREVETQYF.

As for this clone: Since a far larger clone is one base different, this is likely a read error. It is unclear where the CDR3 begins or ends on the DNA, so no DNA is shown, and the CDR3 is as TCRdb lists it. The same CDR3 can be traced to other DNA sequences in this sample. The gene calls are TRBV30 and TRBJ1-4; TRBD1 reflects the table's D call only, with no check against the DNA. Ends included, the CDR3 has 15 residues. The germline CDR1 and CDR2 sequences are GTSNPN and SVGIG (reference sequence). CDR3: CAWSVGQGSGEKLFF.

In this sample, this clone turned up a few times. This chain joins TRBV25-1 and TRBJ2-2, with D possibly being TRBD1 (6 bases). This CDR3 contains 13 residues. Germline V gives CDR1 MGHDK, CDR2 SYGVNS. V lost 6 bases, J lost 4 bases, and 9 bases lay in between. CDR3 sequence reads: CASRGTPTGELFF. In DNA form, the CDR3 reads TGTGCCAGCAGAGGGACACCCACCGGGGAGCTGTTTTTT.

The chain has TRBV30 and TRBJ2-7, with a tentative D call TRBD1 (6 bases). This CDR3 region has 12 residues. Germline CDR1 reads GTSNPN; CDR2 reads SVGIG (reference sequence). V was shortened by 4 bases and J by 2 bases, with 9 bases between the two germline ends. The CDR3 protein is CAWMTGPYEQYF. The CDR3 nucleotides read TGTGCCTGGATGACAGGTCCCTACGAGCAGTACTTC.

The rearrangement joins TRBV10-3 to TRBJ1-3, with D unclear. Germline values: CDR1 ENHRY, CDR2 SYGVKD. The CDR3 sequence is 14 residues long. Trimming shortened V by 3 bases and J by 0 bases, and 6 bases separated the two germline ends. This CDR3 is CAISDVSSGNTIYF. CDR3 bases: TGTGCCATCAGTGACGTCTCCTCTGGAAACACCATATATTTT.

Only a few counts were recorded for this clone. V is TRBV14 and J is TRBJ2-1; TRBD1 aligns across 8 bases. CDR3 length: 15 residues. V shed 2 bases, J shed 7 bases, and the junction held 7 bases outside the gene matches. Germline lookup yields CDR1 SGHDN and CDR2 FVKESK. CDR3 nucleotide sequence: TGTGCCAGCAGCCAATGGCAGGGGGCGCTTAATGAGCAGTTCTTC. Encoded protein: CASSQWQGALNEQFF. The full variable domain, with the rest looked up from reference TRBV14 and TRBJ2-1, is EAGVTQFPSHSVIEKGQTVTLRCDPISGHDNLYWYRRVMGKEIKFLLHFVKESKQDESGMPNNRFLAERTGGTYSTLKVQPAELEDSGVYFCASSQWQGALNEQFFGPGTRLTVL.

V is TRBV27 and J is TRBJ1-5, with D unclear. V gave up 0 bases and J gave up 6 bases, with 9 bases separating them. Per the germline V gene, CDR1 is MNHEY and CDR2 is SMNVEV (reference sequence). The length of the CDR3 is 14 residues. In DNA, the CDR3 is TGTGCCAGCAGTTTATCCAAAGGGTTTCAGCCCCAGCATTTT. Protein sequence: CASSLSKGFQPQHF.

For this clone: The same CDR3 also results from other DNA sequences found in this sample. For the CDR3, the DNA is TGTGCCAGCAGCTTGGGACTAGCCGCCGATACGCAGTATTTT. Protein product: CASSLGLAADTQYF. The J gene is TRBJ2-3, the V gene TRBV7-3; TRBD2 matches 9 bases. The germline gives CDR1 SGHTA, CDR2 FQGTGA. V was pared by 3 bases and J by 6 bases, with 4 bases of the junction left unmatched. This CDR3 is built from 14 residues.

The rearrangement joins TRBV5-4 to TRBJ2-3, with 9 positions matching TRBD2. The CDR3 spans 14 residues. Germline CDR1 is SGHNT and CDR2 is YYREEE (reference sequence). The J segment lost 5 bases and the V segment lost 4 bases, leaving 5 bases of the junction unmatched. The CDR3 DNA sequence: TGTGCCAGCAGCACAGCGGGAGGAATAGATACGCAGTATTTT. Its protein is CASSTAGGIDTQYF.

J is TRBJ2-7 and V is TRBV30; D gene uncertain. Per the germline V gene, CDR1 is GTSNPN and CDR2 is SVGIG (reference sequence). The CDR3 totals 11 residues. Trimming removed 5 bases from V and 7 bases from J, with 12 bases in between. Written as DNA, the CDR3 is TGTGCCTGGGGGATAGGGCGAGAGCAGTACTTC. Amino acid sequence: CAWGIGREQYF.

A note on this clone: Just one base apart from a much larger clone, this may be a read error. The sample has other DNA sequences that encode this CDR3 too. This chain links TRBV15 with TRBJ1-1; 7 bases are shared with TRBD1. The CDR3 contains 13 residues. Germline values: CDR1 LNHNV, CDR2 YYDKDF (reference sequence). Germline trimming cut 2 bases from V and 14 bases from J; bases unmatched to any gene: 11. The CDR3 DNA reads as TGTGCCACCAGCAGAACCACCCTCAGGGGGGCCTTCTTT. Protein: CATSRTTLRGAFF. The variable domain in full, completed from reference TRBV15 and TRBJ1-1, reads DAMVIQNPRYQVTQFGKPVTLSCSQTLNHNVMYWYQQKSSQAPKLLFHYYDKDFNNEADTPDNFQSRRPNTSFCFLDIRSPGLGDTAMYLCATSRTTLRGAFFGQGTRLTVV.

For the CDR3, the DNA is TGTGCCAGCAGTTCGTACAGGGGCGATAGCAATCAGCCCCAGCATTTT. Translated: CASSSYRGDSNQPQHF. J is TRBJ1-5 and V is TRBV6-6; TRBD1 matches 7 bases. Germline CDR1 and CDR2: MNHNY and SVGAGI (reference sequence). This CDR3 has 16 residues. V gave up 4 bases and J gave up 0 bases; unmatched junction bases: 6.

The chain carries TRBV2 and TRBJ2-1; D not certain. Germline CDR1 SNHLY, CDR2 FYNNEI. V lost 1 base, J lost 8 bases, and 12 bases lay in between. This CDR3 has 14 amino acids. CDR3 sequence reads: CASSEGLGGYEQFF. The CDR3 region has the DNA TGTGCCAGCAGTGAAGGGCTAGGCGGTTATGAGCAGTTCTTC.

V and J are TRBV6-6 and TRBJ2-7, with D perhaps TRBD1 (6 bases). CDR1 is MNHNY, CDR2 SVGAGI, per germline (reference sequence). The germline V and J ends were trimmed by 7 bases and 6 bases, with 19 bases remaining between them. This CDR3 spans 14 amino acids. The CDR3 coding sequence is TGTGCCAGCACCCAAGCGGACAGCTACGTCGAGCAGTACTTC. This encodes CASTQADSYVEQYF.

The gene calls are TRBV18 and TRBJ2-5; D is uncertain. Germline CDR1 KGHSH, CDR2 LQKENI. The ends were cut back, 0 bases at V and 5 bases at J, with 10 bases in the middle. The CDR3 spans 14 residues. Here the CDR3 reads CASSPPSLYETQYF. DNA of the CDR3: TGTGCCAGCTCACCACCGTCCCTGTATGAGACCCAGTACTTC. The whole variable domain, filled in from reference TRBV18 and TRBJ2-5, reads NAGVMQNPRHLVRRRGQEARLRCSPMKGHSHVYWYRQLPEEGLKFMVYLQKENIIDESGMPKERFSAEFPKEGPSILRIQQVVRGDSAAYFCASSPPSLYETQYFGPGTRLLVL.

The gene calls are TRBV11-3 and TRBJ2-7, with 11 bases identical to TRBD1. The CDR3 has 16 amino acids. J gave up 6 bases and V 5 bases, and 12 bases lay outside the gene matches. CDR1 is SGHNT and CDR2 is YENEEA in the germline V gene. CDR3 residues: CASSPNGGQGAGEQYF. Written as DNA, the CDR3 is TGTGCCAGCAGCCCAAACGGCGGACAGGGGGCCGGCGAGCAGTACTTC.

This clone was found once. V gene TRBV7-2 combines with J gene TRBJ2-1, with 8 bases matching TRBD2. Trimming took 6 bases from V and 0 from J; bases not matched to a gene: 7. Germline V gene data show CDR1 as SGHTA and CDR2 as FQGNSA. This CDR3 is 16 amino acids long. The CDR3 here is CASRLVAGSSYNEQFF. CDR3 nucleotides: TGTGCCAGCAGATTGGTAGCGGGAAGCTCCTACAATGAGCAGTTCTTC.

The CDR3 is CASSQIASQEAPNQPQHF. CDR3 nucleotide sequence: TGCGCCAGCAGCCAAATCGCTTCACAGGAGGCTCCGAATCAGCCCCAGCATTTT. The chain joins TRBV4-1 to TRBJ1-5, with TRBD1 as a possible D gene (5 bases). The length of the CDR3 is 18 residues. Germline CDR1 and CDR2: MGHRA and YSYEKL. Trimming removed 2 bases at V and 4 bases at J, with 21 bases between.

The count of this clone is one. A much larger clonotype is one base distant, so this may be a read error. The chain carries TRBV28 and TRBJ2-5; perhaps D is TRBD1 or TRBD2 (5 bases each). The germline V gene has CDR1 MDHEN and CDR2 SYDVKM. The CDR3 has 16 amino acids. The CDR3 region is CAGSPRTIGEGETQYF. Written as DNA, the CDR3 is TGTGCCGGCAGTCCCCGGACAATCGGTGAGGGGGAGACCCAGTACTTC.

The chain uses TRBV7-8 and TRBJ2-7, with D unresolved. CDR1 is SGHVS, CDR2 FQNEAQ, per germline. CDR3 length: 14 amino acids. V lost 2 bases to trimming and J lost 2 bases, with 10 bases between them. Here the CDR3 reads CASSLNGRPYEQYF. DNA for the CDR3: TGTGCCAGCAGCTTAAACGGCAGGCCCTACGAGCAGTACTTC.

The chain joins TRBV5-4 to TRBJ1-4; D not resolved. There are 14 residues in the CDR3. The ends were cut back, 1 base at V and 4 bases at J, with 8 bases in the middle. In germline, CDR1 is SGHNT, CDR2 YYREEE (reference sequence). The CDR3 region is CASSLNQINEKLFF. Here the CDR3 DNA reads TGTGCCAGCAGCTTGAATCAGATTAATGAAAAACTGTTTTTT.

The chain joins TRBV6-4 to TRBJ1-5; D perhaps matches TRBD1 (6 bases). Trimming took off 3 bases at V and 3 bases at J, with 21 bases between the two ends. Germline-derived CDR1 and CDR2 are MRHNA and SNTAGT. The CDR3 totals 18 residues. The CDR3 loop reads CASSDWCGAGAYNQPQHF. CDR3 bases: TGTGCCAGCAGTGATTGGTGTGGAGCAGGGGCCTACAATCAGCCCCAGCATTTT.